This TCR beta chain originates from a study of Ad26.COV2.S vaccination and SARS-CoV-2 variants. Study details: In the study, Ad26.COV2.S was injected intramuscularly once, or twice 56 days apart.

Germline CDR1 is SEHNR and CDR2 is FQNEAQ (reference sequence). V shed 2 bases, J shed 5 bases, and the junction held 4 bases outside the gene matches. The CDR3 is made up of 15 amino acids. Study-wide results and limits: Placebo and vaccine recipients had non-spike TCR breadth that was similar.

Sequenced by immunoSEQ multiplex PCR; TCRdb stores in-frame clones only, minus some. The data show 500,000 or so clones, 85% to 90% seen once. With respect to this clone: Its antigen is not identified.

Noted treatment: around 19 received Ad26.COV2.S at low or high dose, single or two shots; five or six received placebo; per-sample allocation not given. Repertoires come from day 63 after the first vaccine or placebo injection. This sample comprised peripheral blood, obtained in a trial of Ad26.COV2.S vaccine versus placebo. The V gene is TRBV7-9, the J gene TRBJ1-1; TRBD1 matches 11 bases. This TCR was sampled from a person aged 18 to 65 who received the Ad26.COV2.S COVID-19 vaccine or a placebo. The CDR3 DNA sequence: TGTGCCAGCAGCTTACGGACAGGGGGCTTTACTGAAGCTTTCTTT. Translating it yields CASSLRTGGFTEAFF.